Below are 9 T cell receptor beta chains sequenced from a single sample in a study of OX40 agonist ivuxolimab in advanced cancers. TCRdb keeps only in-frame clones here, not all; method: immunoSEQ multiplex PCR. This table has about 49,000 clones, around 81% appearing once. Source: CD4+ or CD8+ T cells sorted from blood, taken in a trial of the OX40 agonist ivuxolimab. The receptors were sampled from an adult with an advanced solid tumor such as melanoma, head and neck, liver or kidney cancer.

The chain uses TRBV21-1 and TRBJ2-7; the table's D call, TRBD2, was not checked against the DNA. TRBV21-1 is shown as a pseudogene. The CDR3 is 16 residues long. Here the CDR3 reads CASSKLSGGIPYEQYV. CDR3 sequence (DNA): TGTGCCAGCAGCAAACTTAGCGGGGGAATCCCCTACGAGCAGTACGTC.

This CDR3 is CASSFLAGGLGEQFF. In DNA form, the CDR3 reads TGTGCCAGCAGCTTCTTAGCGGGAGGCCTAGGGGAGCAGTTCTTC. V is TRBV7-9 and J is TRBJ2-1; 10 bases fit TRBD2. V was clipped by 3 bases and J by 10 bases; unmatched bases: 9. Looked up from germline, CDR1 is SEHNR and CDR2 is FQNEAQ (reference sequence). The CDR3 is 15 residues long.

The rearrangement joins TRBV9 to TRBJ2-5, with 8 nucleotides matching TRBD1. Germline CDR1 is SGDLS and CDR2 is YYNGEE. V lost 0 bases and J lost 2; bases outside the gene matches: 0. This CDR3 has 14 amino acids. The CDR3 bases are TGTGCCAGCAGCGTAGGACAGGGGCAAGAGACCCAGTACTTC. Translation: CASSVGQGQETQYF. The variable domain in full, completed from reference TRBV9 and TRBJ2-5, reads DSGVTQTPKHLITATGQRVTLRCSPRSGDLSVYWYQQSLDQGLQFLIQYYNGEERAKGNILERFSAQQFPDLHSELNLSSLELGDSALYFCASSVGQGQETQYFGPGTRLLVL.

Only a few counts were recorded for this clone. J is TRBJ1-1 and V is TRBV6-6; no definite D call. V lost 7 bases to trimming and J lost 7 bases, with 13 bases between them. The CDR3 is 12 amino acids. Per germline, CDR1 MNHNY and CDR2 SVGAGI (reference sequence). DNA of the CDR3: TGTGCCAGCACCTTGGTGGGAGATGAAGCTTTCTTT. As protein: CASTLVGDEAFF.

The chain is built from TRBV27 and TRBJ1-2; 10 bases agree with TRBD1. CDR3 length: 17 amino acids. Germline values: CDR1 MNHEY, CDR2 SMNVEV (reference sequence). The J segment lost 4 bases and the V segment lost 0 bases, leaving 8 bases of the junction unmatched. CDR3 loop: CASSLSKGQGEVYGYTF. For the CDR3, the DNA is TGTGCCAGCAGTTTATCGAAAGGACAGGGGGAAGTCTATGGCTACACCTTC.

The chain couples TRBV19 to TRBJ2-3; possible D gene TRBD1, 5 bases. Germline CDR1 LNHDA, CDR2 SQIVND (reference sequence). The CDR3 extends over 15 amino acids. With 3 bases removed from V and 2 bases from J, the gap between germline ends came to 12 bases. CDR3 residues: CASSMVAGFTDTQYF. CDR3 coding DNA: TGTGCCAGTAGTATGGTCGCAGGGTTCACAGATACGCAGTATTTT. The complete variable domain, with remaining parts taken from reference TRBV19 and TRBJ2-3, reads DGGITQSPKYLFRKEGQNVTLSCEQNLNHDAMYWYRQDPGQGLRLIYYSQIVNDFQKGDIAEGYSVSREKKESFPLTVTSAQKNPTAFYLCASSMVAGFTDTQYFGPGTRLTVL.

In the case of this clone: At one boundary the junction diverges from the germline segment, which might be a read error. The chain joins TRBV6-1 to TRBJ2-1; D call uncertain. This CDR3 has 16 residues. Germline loops: CDR1 MNHNS, CDR2 SASEGT. This chain's CDR3 is CAISESGTSSYNEQFF. CDR3 DNA sequence: TGTGCCATCAGTGAGTCCGGCACCAGCTCCTACAATGAGCAGTTCTTC.

The chain is built from TRBV27 and TRBJ2-3; D may be TRBD2 (5 bases). V was trimmed by 2 bases and J by 3 bases, leaving 6 bases between them. This CDR3 region has 13 residues. Germline V gene lookup returns CDR1 MNHEY and CDR2 SMNVEV (reference sequence). The CDR3 loop reads CASSLRRTDTQYF. The CDR3 DNA follows: TGTGCCAGCAGTTTAAGGAGGACAGATACGCAGTATTTT.

The chain joins TRBV5-5 to TRBJ1-4; no clear D. CDR1 and CDR2 (germline): SGHKS, YYEKEE (reference sequence). The V gene lost 5 bases and the J gene lost 1 base, with 18 bases spanning the gap. This CDR3 is built from 17 residues. This CDR3 is CASRPPNSGVTNEKLFF. In DNA form, the CDR3 reads TGTGCCAGCAGACCTCCGAACTCCGGGGTAACTAATGAAAAACTGTTTTTT.